This TCR beta chain was documented in a study of cytomegalovirus exposure and HLA in healthy donors. Findings and caveats of the study: Some V segments, TRBV6-2 and TRBV6-3 among them, were indistinguishable and were therefore excluded.

With V trimmed by 4 bases and J by 2 bases, 6 bases remained unmatched. This CDR3 spans 14 amino acids. Germline CDR1 is SGDLS and CDR2 is YYNGEE. The primer mix had 60 Vbeta and 13 Jbeta primers. Sequencing used immunoSEQ multiplex PCR; TCRdb keeps in-frame clones, though not all of them. The sample carries under 250,000 clones, around 78% recorded once. As concerns this clone: Antigen specificity is unknown.

The sequence was obtained from a boy aged 10-17 years in good health and CMV-seronegative. Sequencing input: PBMCs. This chain connects TRBV9 to TRBJ2-7, with 7 bases lining up with TRBD2. In DNA form, the CDR3 reads TGTGCCAGCAGCCCCCCCAGCGGGGCCTACGAGCAGTACTTC. Translating it yields CASSPPSGAYEQYF.